This TCR beta chain was captured in a study of monozygotic twins with inflammatory bowel disease. Germline V gene lookup returns CDR1 SQVTM and CDR2 ANQGSEA. CDR3 length: 13 amino acids. Template switching appended UMIs that held a 6-nucleotide sample barcode. Two nested PCRs, roughly 16 and 10 cycles, amplified TCRalpha and TCRbeta cDNA. No DNA is given; TCRdb re-called the 5' RACE reads and lists each CDR3 protein once. This sample carries over 200,000 distinct CDR3 sequences, with 7.7% going to the ten biggest clones. The sequence derives from a human donor with ulcerative colitis or Crohn's disease, or a healthy co-twin of an affected twin (not recorded which). The sample taken for sequencing was blood. The chain links TRBV29-1 to TRBJ2-5. CDR3: CSVGAGRQETQYF. The full variable domain, its missing parts supplied by reference TRBV29-1 and TRBJ2-5, is SAVISQKPSRDICQRGTSLTIQCQVDSQVTMMFWYRQQPGQSLTLIATANQGSEATYESGFVIDKFPISRPNLTFSTLTVSNMSPEDSSIYLCSVGAGRQETQYFGPGTRLLVL.